Following are 14 T cell receptor beta chains from one sample sequenced in a study of response to subunit inactivated influenza vaccine. One entry per CDR3 protein, called by TCRdb with MiXCR from the RT-PCR reads. The table lists about 780,000 distinct CDR3 sequences, about 18% of them singletons. Source: PBMCs from blood, taken about 5 days after vaccination. The source is a man aged 50-59 years who received an inactivated influenza vaccine.

This chain uses TRBV10-3 with TRBJ2-3; D is unresolved. V lost 6 bases and J 0 bases, leaving 7 bases between the germline ends. Germline loops: CDR1 ENHRY, CDR2 SYGVKD. The CDR3 is 13 amino acids. CDR3 in amino acids: CAIRTESTDTQYF. The CDR3 DNA reads TGTGCCATCAGGACGGAGAGCACAGATACGCAGTATTTT.

The J gene is TRBJ1-5, the V gene TRBV6-5; weak D call: TRBD1 (6 bases). V was cut by 3 bases and J by 7 bases, with 16 bases left in between. Per germline, CDR1 MNHEY and CDR2 SVGAGI. The CDR3 loop spans 15 amino acids. The CDR3 is CASSYDSGTNQPQHF. The CDR3 nucleotides read TGTGCCAGCAGTTATGATTCGGGGACAAACCAGCCCCAGCATTTT.

This chain uses TRBV10-3 with TRBJ2-2, with a possible D match to TRBD1 (6 bases). The V gene lost 0 bases and the J gene lost 7 bases, with 12 bases spanning the gap. The CDR3 sequence is 15 residues long. Germline V gene lookup returns CDR1 ENHRY and CDR2 SYGVKD. In DNA, the CDR3 is TGTGCCATCAGTGAGTCTCAGGGGATCGTCGGGGAGCTGTTTTTT. It is translated as CAISESQGIVGELFF.

The chain has TRBV20-1 and TRBJ2-7; the match to TRBD2 covers 16 bases. Germline CDR1 and CDR2: DFQATT and SNEGSKA (reference sequence). With V trimmed by 1 base and J by 6 bases, 15 bases remained unmatched. The CDR3 is made up of 19 amino acids. CDR3 DNA: TGCAGTGCTAGAGCTTCGGGGACTAGCGGGAGGGCCTCACCACTCGAGCAGTACTTC. Residues: CSARASGTSGRASPLEQYF.

The chain employs TRBV4-3 and TRBJ2-5, with D maybe TRBD1 (6 bases). V dropped 6 bases and J dropped 4 bases, with 12 bases sitting between them. From germline, CDR1 is LGHNA and CDR2 YSLEER. The CDR3 has 13 residues. The CDR3 here is CASSIRGVETQYF. The CDR3 nucleotides read TGCGCCAGCAGTATCAGGGGCGTAGAGACCCAGTACTTC.

The chain joins TRBV7-9 to TRBJ2-7; 8 bases align to TRBD1. The J segment lost 4 bases and the V segment lost 5 bases, leaving 10 bases of the junction unmatched. Germline CDR1 SEHNR, CDR2 FQNEAQ (reference sequence). The CDR3 contains 15 residues. The chain's CDR3 is CASSQPGQAPYEQYF. The CDR3 region has the DNA TGTGCCAGCAGCCAACCGGGACAGGCGCCGTACGAGCAGTACTTC.

The V call is TRBV6-2 or TRBV6-3, the J call TRBJ2-7; 7 nucleotides agree with TRBD2. Germline V gene lookup returns CDR1 MNHEY and CDR2 SVGEGT. The J segment lost 0 bases and the V segment lost 8 bases, leaving 10 bases of the junction unmatched. The CDR3 runs to 15 residues. DNA of the CDR3: TGTGCCAGCGATAGAGTAGCGGGTTCCTCCTACGAGCAGTACTTC. Translated, it gives CASDRVAGSSYEQYF.

CDR3 in amino acids: CASSQDYGKVDTQYF. The DNA for the CDR3 is TGCGCCAGCAGCCAAGATTATGGGAAAGTGGATACGCAGTATTTT. The V call is TRBV4-3, the J call TRBJ2-3; no clear D gene. Germline CDR1 reads LGHNA; CDR2 reads YSLEER. The CDR3 is made up of 15 amino acids. Trimming left V 0 bases short and J 6 bases short, with 13 bases between.

The V gene is TRBV7-2, the J gene TRBJ1-2; 7 bases match TRBD1. The CDR3 runs 13 residues. Looked up from germline, CDR1 is SGHTA and CDR2 is FQGNSA. V shed 5 bases, J shed 4 bases, and the junction held 4 bases outside the gene matches. CDR3 DNA: TGTGCCAGCAGCAAACAGGGGAGCTATGGCTACACCTTC. Its protein product is CASSKQGSYGYTF.

This clonotype has more than one count but fewer than ten. This chain connects TRBV6-5 to TRBJ2-2; 8 bases fit TRBD1. Losses at the gene ends were 4 bases for V and 2 bases for J; bases not matched to a gene: 6. The CDR3 spans 16 residues. The V gene's germline CDR1 is MNHEY and CDR2 SVGAGI. The CDR3 region has the DNA TGTGCCAGCAGTTCCGACAGGGGCCCTAACACCGGGGAGCTGTTTTTT. The encoded protein is CASSSDRGPNTGELFF.

The rearrangement joins TRBV6-1 to TRBJ2-5; D gene unclear. The CDR3 runs 12 residues. V lost 4 bases, J lost 4 bases, and 7 bases lay in between. CDR1 and CDR2 (germline): MNHNS, SASEGT. The DNA for the CDR3 is TGTGCCAGCAGTGGCAGGTTAGAGACCCAGTACTTC. Translated: CASSGRLETQYF.

This clonotype has just a few counts. The rearrangement joins TRBV7-9 to TRBJ1-2; 10 bases agree with TRBD1. CDR3 length equals 15 residues. Germline-derived CDR1 and CDR2 are SEHNR and FQNEAQ (reference sequence). V shed 0 bases and J 5 bases; nucleotides not matched to a gene: 3. The CDR3 spells CASSLARDRGYGYTF. As DNA, the CDR3 is TGTGCCAGCAGCTTAGCCCGGGACAGGGGATATGGCTACACCTTC.

Ten or more counts support this clonotype. V usage is TRBV20-1 and J usage is TRBJ1-4; D gene ambiguous. V dropped 1 base and J dropped 4 bases, with 13 bases sitting between them. CDR1 is DFQATT, CDR2 SNEGSKA, per germline (reference sequence). The CDR3 contains 15 residues. The CDR3 nucleotides are TGCAGTGCTAGAGTACCAGGAGACTATAATGAAAAACTGTTTTTT. It yields the protein CSARVPGDYNEKLFF.

The rearrangement links TRBV3-1 to TRBJ2-4, with D possibly being TRBD2 (5 bases). This CDR3 is 14 amino acids long. The V and J ends lost 4 bases and 9 bases respectively, with 16 bases between them. Germline V lookup: CDR1 LGHDT, CDR2 YNNKEL (reference sequence). CDR3 DNA sequence: TGTGCCAGCAGCCCCGGTATGGCCCGGGGCATTCAGTACTTC. It encodes CASSPGMARGIQYF.